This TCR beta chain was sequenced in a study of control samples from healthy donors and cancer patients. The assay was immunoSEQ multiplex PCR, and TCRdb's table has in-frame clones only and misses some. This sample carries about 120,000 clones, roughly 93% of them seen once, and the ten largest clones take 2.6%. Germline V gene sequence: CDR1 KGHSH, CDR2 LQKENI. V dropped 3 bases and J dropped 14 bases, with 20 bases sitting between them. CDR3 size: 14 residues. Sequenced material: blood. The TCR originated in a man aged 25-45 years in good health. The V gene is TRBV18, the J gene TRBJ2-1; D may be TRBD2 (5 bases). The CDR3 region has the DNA TGTGCCAGCTCACCTAATAATTTAAAACTAGTTAAGTTCTTC. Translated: CASSPNNLKLVKFF. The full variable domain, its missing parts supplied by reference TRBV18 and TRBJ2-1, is NAGVMQNPRHLVRRRGQEARLRCSPMKGHSHVYWYRQLPEEGLKFMVYLQKENIIDESGMPKERFSAEFPKEGPSILRIQQVVRGDSAAYFCASSPNNLKLVKFFGPGTRLTVL.